This T cell receptor beta chain was captured in a study of T cell changes during pregnancy in multiple sclerosis. The CDR3 extends over 13 amino acids. The V gene lost 8 bases and the J gene lost 3 bases, with 13 bases spanning the gap. The V gene's germline CDR1 is LNHDA and CDR2 SQIVND (reference sequence). Assay: immunoSEQ multiplex PCR; the TCRdb copy retains only in-frame clones and omits some. The data show some 50,000 clones, roughly 90% seen once. The chain couples TRBV19 to TRBJ1-2; D is undetermined. The clonotype originates from a female donor with multiple sclerosis, enrolled in a pregnancy study. Sample: CD8+ T cells from peripheral blood mononuclear cells, taken in the second trimester of pregnancy. CDR3 in amino acids: CASQQDPYYGYTF. Here the CDR3 DNA reads TGTGCCAGTCAGCAGGATCCGTACTATGGCTACACCTTC. Full variable domain (rest looked up from reference TRBV19 and TRBJ1-2): DGGITQSPKYLFRKEGQNVTLSCEQNLNHDAMYWYRQDPGQGLRLIYYSQIVNDFQKGDIAEGYSVSREKKESFPLTVTSAQKNPTAFYLCASQQDPYYGYTFGSGTRLTVV.